This T cell receptor (beta chain) was obtained from a study of blood T cells in healthy people across ages. A sample-barcoded 5' primer and a J-beta primer mix were used in a second PCR of roughly 7 to 11 cycles. Tagging of each cDNA molecule was performed by a template-switch adaptor with 12 random nucleotides. TCRdb called the 5' RACE reads again in MiXCR, with one record for every CDR3 protein. The sample carries roughly 860,000 distinct CDR3 sequences, 62% recorded once. Each donor's blood draw was roughly 10 milliliters of peripheral blood. This CDR3 has 15 residues. CDR1 and CDR2 from the germline V gene are SGHRS and YFSETQ. V lost 4 bases to trimming and J lost 3 bases, with 14 bases between them.

Sample: blood. The V call is TRBV5-1, the J call TRBJ2-1, with D perhaps matching TRBD1 (5 bases). This receptor was identified in a man aged 25-40 years in good health. The CDR3 DNA sequence: TGCGCCAGCAGCCAGACAGACCCCCTCTACAATGAGCAGTTCTTC. It codes for CASSQTDPLYNEQFF. Based on the CDR3 plus reference TRBV5-1 and TRBJ2-1, the full variable domain is KAGVTQTPRYLIKTRGQQVTLSCSPISGHRSVSWYQQTPGQGLQFLFEYFSETQRNKGNFPGRFSGRQFSNSRSEMNVSTLELGDSALYLCASSQTDPLYNEQFFGPGTRLTVL.